The 20 T cell receptor beta chains below all came from one sample that was sequenced in a study of T cells expressing NK-cell markers. TCRdb reprocessed the 5' RACE reads and keeps a single row for each CDR3 protein, giving no DNA. The listing contains approximately 460,000 distinct CDR3 sequences. The source material was blood T cells: a sorted CD56 or NKG2C T cell subset, CD4+ or CD8+ T cells, or bulk PBMC T cells (not recorded which). The receptors derive from a woman aged 18 to 75 in good health.

V gene TRBV11-2 combines with J gene TRBJ2-5. The germline V gene has CDR1 SGHAT and CDR2 FQNNGV. This CDR3 spans 12 amino acids. This CDR3 reads CASSWAWETQYF.

The chain recombines TRBV6-2 or TRBV6-3 with TRBJ2-3. CDR1 and CDR2 from the germline V gene are MNHEY and SVGEGT. CDR3 length equals 11 residues. The CDR3 spells CASSPSDTQYF.

The genes are TRBV29-1 and TRBJ1-5; TCRdb names TRBD1, which stays unverified in the absence of DNA. The CDR3 runs 14 residues. Germline V lookup: CDR1 SQVTM, CDR2 ANQGSEA. This CDR3 reads CSVIGTGSNQPQHF. Supplemented by reference TRBV29-1 and TRBJ1-5, the full variable domain reads SAVISQKPSRDICQRGTSLTIQCQVDSQVTMMFWYRQQPGQSLTLIATANQGSEATYESGFVIDKFPISRPNLTFSTLTVSNMSPEDSSIYLCSVIGTGSNQPQHFGDGTRLSIL.

The rearrangement joins TRBV4-2 to TRBJ1-1. The CDR3 spans 16 residues. Germline V gives CDR1 LGHNA, CDR2 YNFKEQ. The CDR3 is CASSLGLRGRSTEAFF.

J is TRBJ2-3 and V is TRBV28; TCRdb returns TRBD1, unconfirmable since there is no DNA. The V gene's germline CDR1 is MDHEN and CDR2 SYDVKM. The CDR3 is 16 residues long. The CDR3 sequence is CASSSIRDKRTDTQYF.

The rearrangement links TRBV10-3 to TRBJ1-1. Germline CDR1 is ENHRY and CDR2 is SYGVKD. The CDR3 has 13 residues. CDR3 in amino acids: CAMSSGTSDEAFF.

The genes are TRBV20-1 and TRBJ2-3; TCRdb's D call of TRBD1 is untestable without DNA. Germline CDR1 DFQATT, CDR2 SNEGSKA (reference sequence). This CDR3 contains 16 residues. The CDR3: CSARDLGQLPPDTQYF.

CDR3 in amino acids: CASSPTGGRSEAFF. This chain joins TRBV4-3 and TRBJ1-1; no DNA is available, so the TRBD1 call from TCRdb remains unchecked. This CDR3 is built from 14 residues. Germline loops: CDR1 LGHNA, CDR2 YSLEER.

The chain couples TRBV7-8 to TRBJ2-2; TCRdb selects TRBD2, and the lack of DNA leaves this call unchecked. CDR3 length: 18 amino acids. CDR1 and CDR2 from the germline V gene are SGHVS and FQNEAQ. The CDR3 protein is CASSLGPGAGGPYGELFF.

The chain joins TRBV10-3 to TRBJ2-1; the TCRdb call, TRBD2, lacks DNA for checking. CDR3 length: 14 amino acids. Germline assignment: CDR1 ENHRY and CDR2 SYGVKD. This chain's CDR3 is CAIAVGGGKVEQFF.

The chain recombines TRBV2 with TRBJ1-2. This CDR3 is 14 amino acids long. Germline V gene lookup returns CDR1 SNHLY and CDR2 FYNNEI. The CDR3: CASRGTDTLGGYTF.

The J gene is TRBJ1-1, the V gene TRBV20-1. There are 14 residues in the CDR3. From germline, CDR1 is DFQATT and CDR2 SNEGSKA (reference sequence). Here the CDR3 reads CSARPSGRGTEAFF.

The rearrangement links TRBV2 to TRBJ2-7; TCRdb outputs TRBD2, but without DNA this stays unchecked. Germline V lookup: CDR1 SNHLY, CDR2 FYNNEI. The CDR3 consists of 14 residues. The CDR3 spells CASVLAGIHYEQYF.

The chain joins TRBV5-6 to TRBJ2-5; TCRdb names TRBD1, which stays unverified in the absence of DNA. Germline V gives CDR1 SGHDT, CDR2 YYEEEE. The CDR3 is 15 amino acids. The CDR3 spells CASSRRDRAPGTQYF.

V and J are TRBV5-1 and TRBJ2-1; TCRdb calls TRBD1, which cannot be checked without DNA. Germline CDR1 and CDR2: SGHRS and YFSETQ. The CDR3 sequence is 14 residues long. The CDR3 here is CASSLGPRGNEQFF.

The chain is built from TRBV11-2 and TRBJ1-5; the TCRdb call, TRBD1, lacks DNA for checking. The CDR3 is 15 residues long. The germline V gene has CDR1 SGHAT and CDR2 FQNNGV. The CDR3: CASSPAAGSNQPQHF.

This CDR3 is CSVPSEGNTEAFF. V gene TRBV29-1 combines with J gene TRBJ1-1. This CDR3 spans 13 amino acids. From germline, CDR1 is SQVTM and CDR2 ANQGSEA.

The CDR3: CASSLVRTSGKHRPYEQYF. This chain joins TRBV7-8 and TRBJ2-7; checking the TCRdb D call of TRBD2 is not possible without DNA. The CDR3 length is 19 residues. Germline loops: CDR1 SGHVS, CDR2 FQNEAQ.

The V and J genes are TRBV27 and TRBJ1-6; TCRdb calls TRBD1, which cannot be checked without DNA. The CDR3 extends over 15 amino acids. CDR1 and CDR2 (germline): MNHEY, SMNVEV (reference sequence). The CDR3 is CASSLRGGVYSPLHF.

The chain employs TRBV6-2 or TRBV6-3 and TRBJ2-1; the D gene TCRdb calls, TRBD2, cannot be checked with no DNA. Germline lookup yields CDR1 MNHEY and CDR2 SVGEGT. There are 13 residues in the CDR3. The chain's CDR3 is CASSYRPAGEQFF.